Listed here are 25 T cell receptor beta chains from one sample, sequenced in a study of blood T cell repertoires in COVID-19. Libraries were prepared by immunoSEQ multiplex PCR; TCRdb keeps only in-frame clonotypes and omits some of them. The sample includes about 50,000 clones, 83% of them seen just once. The sequencing sample was made of peripheral blood. These receptors all stem from a man aged 35 to 55 with acute or convalescent COVID-19.

This clone was seen only a few times. The chain has TRBV29-1 and TRBJ1-5, with 12 bases matching TRBD1. The CDR3 sequence is 15 residues long. The V segment lost 6 bases and the J segment 5 bases; nucleotides outside the gene matches: 8. Germline values: CDR1 SQVTM, CDR2 ANQGSEA. CDR3 amino acids: CSVASGTGGDQPQHF. As DNA, the CDR3 is TGCAGCGTCGCCTCCGGGACAGGGGGCGATCAGCCCCAGCATTTT.

The genes are TRBV21-1 and TRBJ1-1. TRBV21-1 is a documented pseudogene. The CDR3 has 10 residues. The CDR3 nucleotides are TGTGCCAGCTGGAGTGATGAAGCTTTCTTT. Its protein is CASWSDEAFF.

The chain combines TRBV14 with TRBJ1-2, with D possibly TRBD1 on 6 matching bases. Germline lookup yields CDR1 SGHDN and CDR2 FVKESK. The CDR3 length is 14 residues. Trimming left V 4 bases short and J 2 bases short, with 11 bases between. The CDR3 region is CASSLRQGNYGYTF. The CDR3 DNA follows: TGTGCCAGCAGCCTCAGGCAGGGGAACTATGGCTACACCTTC. The full variable domain, rest sourced from reference TRBV14 and TRBJ1-2, is EAGVTQFPSHSVIEKGQTVTLRCDPISGHDNLYWYRRVMGKEIKFLLHFVKESKQDESGMPNNRFLAERTGGTYSTLKVQPAELEDSGVYFCASSLRQGNYGYTFGSGTRLTVV.

The V call is TRBV5-5, the J call TRBJ2-5; D is perhaps TRBD1 (5 bases). Germline V gene sequence: CDR1 SGHKS, CDR2 YYEKEE (reference sequence). The V gene lost 4 bases and the J gene lost 3 bases, with 10 bases spanning the gap. The length of the CDR3 is 13 residues. CDR3: CASSGHLEETQYF. Here the CDR3 DNA reads TGTGCCAGCAGCGGACACTTAGAAGAGACCCAGTACTTC.

The chain links TRBV18 to TRBJ1-1, with TRBD1 identical over 9 bases. CDR3 length: 14 residues. Trimming took 3 bases from V and 3 from J; bases not matched to a gene: 2. CDR1 KGHSH and CDR2 LQKENI come from the germline V gene. CDR3 DNA: TGTGCCAGCTCACCCGGGACAGGGCACACTGAAGCTTTCTTT. The encoded protein is CASSPGTGHTEAFF.

The V and J genes are TRBV9 and TRBJ2-3; the match to TRBD1 covers 9 bases. In germline, CDR1 is SGDLS, CDR2 YYNGEE. The CDR3 has 16 residues. V trimming: 3 bases; J trimming: 2 bases; junction bases outside the gene matches: 7. CDR3 bases: TGTGCCAGCAGCGCCGGGACAGGGCGGGCCACAGATACGCAGTATTTT. Protein: CASSAGTGRATDTQYF.

The chain carries TRBV5-1 and TRBJ2-1; 8 nucleotides agree with TRBD1. In germline, CDR1 is SGHRS, CDR2 YFSETQ. This CDR3 has 14 residues. V shed 0 bases and J 10 bases; nucleotides not matched to a gene: 6. For the CDR3, the DNA is TGCGCCAGCAGCTTGGGGACAGGGCTCCAAGAGCAGTTCTTC. Translating it yields CASSLGTGLQEQFF. Full variable domain (missing parts from reference TRBV5-1 and TRBJ2-1): KAGVTQTPRYLIKTRGQQVTLSCSPISGHRSVSWYQQTPGQGLQFLFEYFSETQRNKGNFPGRFSGRQFSNSRSEMNVSTLELGDSALYLCASSLGTGLQEQFFGPGTRLTVL.

The chain's CDR3 is CASSSQTGSYSNQPQHF. The CDR3 DNA reads as TGTGCCAGCAGTTCCCAGACAGGTTCCTATAGCAATCAGCCCCAGCATTTT. The chain is built from TRBV6-2 or TRBV6-3 and TRBJ1-5, with D maybe TRBD1 (6 bases). The CDR3 spans 17 residues. Germline-derived CDR1 and CDR2 are MNHEY and SVGEGT. V lost 4 bases and J 0 bases, leaving 16 bases between the germline ends.

This clone was counted only a few times. J is TRBJ1-1 and V is TRBV27, with TRBD1 identical over 8 bases. This CDR3 region has 14 residues. The trim removed 5 bases at V and 3 bases at J, leaving 5 bases unmatched. The germline gives CDR1 MNHEY, CDR2 SMNVEV (reference sequence). In DNA, the CDR3 is TGTGCCAGCAGTCAGACAGGGGCAGACACTGAAGCTTTCTTT. As protein: CASSQTGADTEAFF.

This chain uses TRBV7-8 with TRBJ2-7, with D perhaps TRBD1 (6 bases). This CDR3 comprises 14 residues. Trimming shortened V by 0 bases and J by 2 bases, and 8 bases separated the two germline ends. The germline CDR1 and CDR2 sequences are SGHVS and FQNEAQ. Here the CDR3 DNA reads TGTGCCAGCAGCTTAGCTAGACAGGCCTACGAGCAGTACTTC. It codes for CASSLARQAYEQYF.

The J gene is TRBJ2-3, the V gene TRBV7-7, with 16 bases that match TRBD2. Trimming cost V 5 bases and J 4 bases; bases outside gene matches: 3. The germline CDR1 and CDR2 sequences are SSHAT and FNYEAQ (reference sequence). This CDR3 comprises 16 residues. This CDR3 is CASSQGLAGGADTQYF. DNA for the CDR3: TGTGCCAGCAGCCAGGGACTAGCGGGGGGGGCAGATACGCAGTATTTT. The variable domain in full, with the rest retrieved from reference TRBV7-7 and TRBJ2-3, is GAGVSQSPRYKVTKRGQDVTLRCDPISSHATLYWYQQALGQGPEFLTYFNYEAQPDKSGLPSDRFSAERPEGSISTLTIQRTEQRDSAMYRCASSQGLAGGADTQYFGPGTRLTVL.

CDR3 nucleotides: TGTGCTAGTGGTATCCAGGACACAGATACGCAGTATTTT. It yields the protein CASGIQDTDTQYF. This rearrangement joins TRBV12-5 to TRBJ2-3; unclear D gene. The V gene lost 5 bases and the J gene lost 2 bases, with 8 bases spanning the gap. In germline, CDR1 is LGHNT, CDR2 FRNRAP. The CDR3 consists of 13 residues. The variable domain in full, completed from reference TRBV12-5 and TRBJ2-3, reads DARVTQTPRHKVTEMGQEVTMRCQPILGHNTVFWYRQTMMQGLELLAYFRNRAPLDDSGMPKDRFSAEMPDATLATLKIQPSEPRDSAVYFCASGIQDTDTQYFGPGTRLTVL.

The CDR3 protein is CASSPQALAGSYNEQFF. CDR3 DNA sequence: TGTGCCAGCTCACCACAGGCTCTCGCGGGCTCCTACAATGAGCAGTTCTTC. The chain uses TRBV18 and TRBJ2-1, with a weak D call TRBD2 (5 bases). The CDR3 spans 17 residues. The V end lost 1 base, the J end lost 0 bases, and 13 bases lay between the germline ends. Germline V gives CDR1 KGHSH, CDR2 LQKENI.

The chain joins TRBV2 to TRBJ1-1; no firm D call. V gave up 1 base and J gave up 5 bases, with 8 bases separating them. Germline lookup yields CDR1 SNHLY and CDR2 FYNNEI. The CDR3 is 13 amino acids. The CDR3 DNA sequence: TGTGCCAGCAGTGAAGTGGAGGGAACTGAAGCTTTCTTT. This sequence encodes CASSEVEGTEAFF.

The CDR3 coding sequence is TGTGCCAGCAGTTACTCGACAGGGCGGGAAGAGACCCAGTACTTC. It specifies CASSYSTGREETQYF. The chain couples TRBV6-5 to TRBJ2-5; 7 bases agree with TRBD1. CDR3 length: 15 residues. The V segment lost 0 bases and the J segment 3 bases; nucleotides outside the gene matches: 4. Germline loops: CDR1 MNHEY, CDR2 SVGAGI.

The chain recombines TRBV24-1 with TRBJ2-1; the D is unclear. V lost 9 bases and J 6 bases, leaving 14 bases between the germline ends. The CDR3 loop spans 13 amino acids. Germline V gene data show CDR1 as KGHDR and CDR2 as SFDVKD. DNA for the CDR3: TGTGCCACCGCCGGCGGCAAACCCAATGAGCAGTTCTTC. As protein: CATAGGKPNEQFF.

The gene calls are TRBV5-5 and TRBJ2-7; D remains unclear. The ends were cut back, 1 base at V and 7 bases at J, with 9 bases in the middle. CDR3 size: 12 residues. CDR1 and CDR2 from the germline V gene are SGHKS and YYEKEE (reference sequence). In nucleotides, the CDR3 is TGTGCCAGCAGCTTGCGTCTCAGGGAGCAGTACTTC. This codes for CASSLRLREQYF.

The chain joins TRBV7-8 to TRBJ2-3; 7 positions agree with TRBD2. This CDR3 comprises 16 residues. The trim removed 5 bases at V and 1 base at J, leaving 9 bases unmatched. The germline V gene encodes CDR1 SGHVS and CDR2 FQNEAQ. For the CDR3, the DNA is TGTGCCAGCAGCCCCCAAGCTAGCGGTCGCACAGATACGCAGTATTTT. Encoded protein: CASSPQASGRTDTQYF. Looking up the rest from reference TRBV7-8 and TRBJ2-3 gives the full variable domain: GAGVSQSPRYKVAKRGQDVALRCDPISGHVSLFWYQQALGQGPEFLTYFQNEAQLDKSGLPSDRFFAERPEGSVSTLKIQRTQQEDSAVYLCASSPQASGRTDTQYFGPGTRLTVL.

The CDR3 DNA reads as TGTGCCAGCAGCTTGTCCGGGACAGGGGTTGTGACCCAGTACTTC. Its protein product is CASSLSGTGVVTQYF. V is TRBV5-4 and J is TRBJ2-5; the match to TRBD1 covers 10 bases. The CDR3 runs 15 residues. Trimming cost V 1 base and J 7 bases; bases outside gene matches: 7. Per germline, CDR1 SGHNT and CDR2 YYREEE (reference sequence). Variable domain in full (rest from reference TRBV5-4 and TRBJ2-5): ETGVTQSPTHLIKTRGQQVTLRCSSQSGHNTVSWYQQALGQGPQFIFQYYREEENGRGNFPPRFSGLQFPNYSSELNVNALELDDSALYLCASSLSGTGVVTQYFGPGTRLLVL.

With respect to this clone: At one boundary the junction diverges from the germline segment, which might be a read error. The chain combines TRBV28 with TRBJ1-2; a possible D gene is TRBD1 (6 bases). Germline CDR1 MDHEN, CDR2 SYDVKM. The CDR3 has 12 residues. The CDR3 DNA follows: TGTGCCAGCAGTTTATCCGGACAGAACCCGTCCTTC. Its translation is CASSLSGQNPSF.

The rearrangement links TRBV5-4 to TRBJ2-5; the match to TRBD1 covers 8 bases. The CDR3 covers 19 residues. J lost 0 bases, V lost 0 bases, and 13 bases had no gene match. Germline CDR1 and CDR2: SGHNT and YYREEE (reference sequence). CDR3 region: CASSLGTGNHPGYQETQYF. The CDR3 DNA reads TGTGCCAGCAGCTTGGGGACAGGGAACCACCCGGGCTACCAAGAGACCCAGTACTTC.

The rearrangement links TRBV5-1 to TRBJ1-5; possibly TRBD1 for D (5 bases). This CDR3 spans 15 amino acids. V lost 0 bases and J 6 bases, leaving 13 bases between the germline ends. CDR1 and CDR2 (germline): SGHRS, YFSETQ. CDR3 amino acids: CASSLVGGIGQPQHF. The CDR3 coding sequence is TGCGCCAGCAGCTTGGTGGGGGGGATAGGTCAGCCCCAGCATTTT.

V and J are TRBV13 and TRBJ1-4; the D gene is possibly TRBD1 (5 bases). The CDR3 has 16 residues. V lost 5 bases, J lost 6 bases, and 19 bases lay in between. The germline V gene encodes CDR1 PRHDT and CDR2 FYEKMQ (reference sequence). The CDR3 DNA reads as TGTGCCAGCAGCGCCGGCTACCTGGGAGGGGATGAAAAACTGTTTTTT. Encoded protein: CASSAGYLGGDEKLFF.

The chain joins TRBV7-2 to TRBJ1-2, with TRBD1 matching over 7 bases. Germline loops: CDR1 SGHTA, CDR2 FQGNSA. CDR3 size: 13 residues. The V gene end was trimmed by 1 base and the J gene end by 4 bases; junction bases not matched to a gene: 0. CDR3 DNA: TGTGCCAGCAGCTTAGGGACAGGCTATGGCTACACCTTC. As protein: CASSLGTGYGYTF.

The V and J genes are TRBV18 and TRBJ2-2; possible D gene TRBD1, 6 bases. Looked up from germline, CDR1 is KGHSH and CDR2 is LQKENI. The V gene lost 3 bases and the J gene lost 5 bases, with 13 bases spanning the gap. The CDR3 length is 15 residues. The CDR3 DNA sequence: TGTGCCAGCTCACCGAGATCCAGGGGTACCGGGGAGCTGTTTTTT. It codes for CASSPRSRGTGELFF.